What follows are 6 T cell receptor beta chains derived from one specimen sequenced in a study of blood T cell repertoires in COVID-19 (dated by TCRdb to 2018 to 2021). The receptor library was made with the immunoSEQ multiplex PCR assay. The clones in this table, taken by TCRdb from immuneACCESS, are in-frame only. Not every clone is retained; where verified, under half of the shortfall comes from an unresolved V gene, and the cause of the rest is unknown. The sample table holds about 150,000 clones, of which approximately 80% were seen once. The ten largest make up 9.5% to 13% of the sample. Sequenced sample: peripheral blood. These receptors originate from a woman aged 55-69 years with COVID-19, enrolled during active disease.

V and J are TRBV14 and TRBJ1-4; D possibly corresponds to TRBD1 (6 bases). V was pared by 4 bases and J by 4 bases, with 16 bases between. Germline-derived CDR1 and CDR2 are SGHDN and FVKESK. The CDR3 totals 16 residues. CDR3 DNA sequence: TGTGCCAGCAGCCGTCAGGGAAGGACAGATAATGAAAAACTGTTTTTT. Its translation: CASSRQGRTDNEKLFF.

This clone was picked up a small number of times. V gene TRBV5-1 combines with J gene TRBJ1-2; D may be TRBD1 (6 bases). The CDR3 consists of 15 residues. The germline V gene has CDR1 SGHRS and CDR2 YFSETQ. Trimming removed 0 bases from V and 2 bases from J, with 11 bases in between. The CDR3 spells CASSLVAGENYGYTF. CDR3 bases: TGCGCCAGCAGCTTGGTAGCAGGGGAAAACTATGGCTACACCTTC.

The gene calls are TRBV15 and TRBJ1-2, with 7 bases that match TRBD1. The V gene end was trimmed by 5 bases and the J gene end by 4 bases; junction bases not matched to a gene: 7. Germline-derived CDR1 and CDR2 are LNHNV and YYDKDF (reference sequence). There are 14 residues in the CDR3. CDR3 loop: CATSERGTVYGYTF. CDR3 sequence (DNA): TGTGCCACCAGCGAGAGGGGGACAGTCTATGGCTACACCTTC.

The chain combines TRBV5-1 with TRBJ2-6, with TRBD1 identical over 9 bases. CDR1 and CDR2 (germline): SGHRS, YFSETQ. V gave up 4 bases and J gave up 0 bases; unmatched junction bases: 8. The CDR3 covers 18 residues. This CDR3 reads CASSGRTGVYSGANVLTF. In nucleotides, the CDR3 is TGCGCCAGCAGCGGTAGGACAGGGGTCTACTCTGGGGCCAACGTCCTGACTTTC.

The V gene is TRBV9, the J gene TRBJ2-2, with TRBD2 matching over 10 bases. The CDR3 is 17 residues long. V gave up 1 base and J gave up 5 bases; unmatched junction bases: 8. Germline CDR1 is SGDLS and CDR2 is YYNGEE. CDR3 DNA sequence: TGTGCCAGCAGCGTACCATCTAGCGGGGGCGGGACCGGGGAGCTGTTTTTT. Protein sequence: CASSVPSSGGGTGELFF.

CDR3 in amino acids: CASSRDRKGPEAFF. The CDR3 DNA follows: TGTGCCAGTAGTAGGGACAGGAAGGGGCCTGAAGCTTTCTTT. The chain carries TRBV19 and TRBJ1-1; 8 positions agree with TRBD1. The V and J ends lost 4 bases and 6 bases, in that order; junction bases with no gene match: 7. Germline V lookup: CDR1 LNHDA, CDR2 SQIVND (reference sequence). This CDR3 is built from 14 residues.